The 2 T cell receptor beta chains listed next were all sequenced from one sample in a study of T cells in Graves' hyperthyroidism and ophthalmopathy. Amplification yielded TCR beta CDR3 regions, with RNA transcripts as the source. The HTBI primer set served for first-round RT-PCR of the TCR CDR3. TCRdb independently ran MiXCR on the multiplex PCR reads; one entry per CDR3 protein. The sample records approximately 530,000 distinct CDR3 sequences, 16% being singletons. Material for sequencing was blood. The receptor set was obtained from a woman under 30 with Graves' hyperthyroidism.

The chain combines TRBV5-1 with TRBJ1-3; 10 bases map to TRBD1. V shed 1 base and J 0 bases; nucleotides not matched to a gene: 4. The length of the CDR3 is 17 residues. The germline V gene has CDR1 SGHRS and CDR2 YFSETQ. The DNA of the CDR3 is TGCGCCAGCAGCTTGTGGGACAGGGGAGTCTCTGGAAACACCATATATTTT. Its translation: CASSLWDRGVSGNTIYF.

Concerning this clonotype itself: At one boundary the junction diverges from the germline segment, which might be a read error. The V gene is TRBV5-5, the J gene TRBJ2-7, with D hard to call. This CDR3 is 14 amino acids long. Germline CDR1 is SGHKS and CDR2 is YYEKEE (reference sequence). This CDR3 reads CASSQSVISYELYF. CDR3 DNA: TGTGCCAGCAGCCAATCGGTGATCTCCTACGAGCTGTACTTC.